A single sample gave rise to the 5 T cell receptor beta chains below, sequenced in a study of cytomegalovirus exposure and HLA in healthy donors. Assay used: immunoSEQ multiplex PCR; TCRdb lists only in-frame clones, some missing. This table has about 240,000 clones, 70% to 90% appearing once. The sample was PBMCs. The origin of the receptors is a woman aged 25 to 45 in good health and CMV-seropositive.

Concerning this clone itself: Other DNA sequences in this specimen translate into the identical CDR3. In nucleotides, the CDR3 is TGCGCCAGCAGCTTACAGGGTTTTTCCTACGAGCAGTACTTC. This translates into CASSLQGFSYEQYF. The rearrangement uses TRBV5-1 and TRBJ2-7, with D possibly matching TRBD1 (6 bases). The CDR3 sequence is 14 residues long. Trimming removed 2 bases at V and 1 base at J, with 10 bases between. Germline CDR1 reads SGHRS; CDR2 reads YFSETQ.

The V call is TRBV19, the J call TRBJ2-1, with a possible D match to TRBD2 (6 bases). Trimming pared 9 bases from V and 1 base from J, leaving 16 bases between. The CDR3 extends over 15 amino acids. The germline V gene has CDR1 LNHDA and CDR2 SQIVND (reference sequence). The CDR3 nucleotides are TGTGCCAGCAGCCGGGACTCCGTGTCCTACAATGAGCAGTTCTTC. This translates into CASSRDSVSYNEQFF.

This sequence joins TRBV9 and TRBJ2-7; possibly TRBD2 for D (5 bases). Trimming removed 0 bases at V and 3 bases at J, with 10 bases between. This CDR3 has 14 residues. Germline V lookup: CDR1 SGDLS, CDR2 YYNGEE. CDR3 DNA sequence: TGTGCCAGCAGCGTAGGGGTGGGAGTCTACGAGCAGTACTTC. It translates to CASSVGVGVYEQYF.

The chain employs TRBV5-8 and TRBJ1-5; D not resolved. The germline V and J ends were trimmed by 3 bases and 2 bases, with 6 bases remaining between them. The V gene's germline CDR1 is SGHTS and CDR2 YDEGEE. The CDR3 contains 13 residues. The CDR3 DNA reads TGTGCCAGCAGCTGGCAGGGCAATCAGCCCCAGCATTTT. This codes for CASSWQGNQPQHF.

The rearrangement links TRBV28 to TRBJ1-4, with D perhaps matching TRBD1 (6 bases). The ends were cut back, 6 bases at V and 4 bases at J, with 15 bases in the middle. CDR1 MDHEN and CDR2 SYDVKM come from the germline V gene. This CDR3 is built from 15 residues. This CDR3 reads CASSRPGDGNEKLFF. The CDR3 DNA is TGTGCCAGCAGCCGCCCAGGGGATGGTAATGAAAAACTGTTTTTT.